This T cell receptor (beta chain) comes out of a study of blood T cell repertoires in COVID-19 (dated by TCRdb to between 2020 and 2021). About the full investigation: Samples covering the acute and convalescent phases of COVID-19 were provided by collaborators in the United States, Italy and Spain. The samples were drawn from two sources: the first 160 participants of the ongoing ImmuneRACE study, and 1,000 to 1,500 subjects contributed by 6 global collaborators. Where available, HLA class I and class II types were obtained from metadata supplied by the sample provider rather than from assay-based typing. The repertoires were released in a freely available public database intended as a resource for research on the immune response to SARS-CoV-2. Sample metadata almost always included a de-identified subject ID, COVID-19 status, age in years and sex. Deeply sampled blood TCRbeta repertoires from subjects exposed to, actively infected with, or recovered from COVID-19 were included in the dataset. The prospective study material was composed of cDNA or gDNA derived from T cells, B-cell-depleted T cells, or PBMCs.

As encoded in the germline V gene (reference sequence), CDR1 is SEHNR while CDR2 is FQNEAQ. The CDR3 runs 15 residues from the cysteine to the phenylalanine. Only the CDR3 DNA stays, 45 bases, in frame from base 1. V lost 3 bases and J lost 5 bases, and the count of bases not matched to a germline gene is 8. Note on this clone: Its antigen specificity is not known. No much larger clone exists at a distance of one base, and base qualities are not known.

The immunoSEQ Assay, a bias-controlled multiplex PCR, was used to amplify TCRbeta CDR3 regions from genomic DNA. Under the source paper's analysis protocol: The number of nucleated cells in each sample was estimated from the amplification of reference gene primers within the assay. To quantify the absolute abundance of each unique TCRbeta CDR3 rearrangement, sequence reads were collapsed and filtered. For each sample, productive Simpson clonality was calculated as the square root of Simpson's diversity index across productive rearrangements. The immuneACCESS repertoire file appears here via TCRdb, limited to in-frame rearrangements. These files lack a portion of the clones; in checked studies, under half of the deficit traces to unresolved V genes, and the cause of the others is not known. The DNA gave D and trimming, while V, J and clone size come from that table. For this sample the table gives about 480,000 clones, of which roughly nine tenths were detected only once. The top ten clonotypes cover under 2% of the sample.

Enrolling through a virtual design, the prospective study's participants ranged in age from roughly 18 to 89 years and lived across 24 United States geographic areas. To assign participants to cohorts, the prospective study relied on clinical history that participants themselves reported in a screening survey and a study questionnaire. In the prospective study, mobile phlebotomists collected whole blood, serum and a nasopharyngeal or oropharyngeal swab from each participant. Additional blood draws and questionnaires over an approximately two-month period could optionally be provided by prospective study participants. Blood samples from the prospective study were shipped frozen or at room temperature prior to DNA extraction. Findings and caveats that apply to the study as a whole: The amount of clinical and demographic metadata varied by source and participant and was provided uncurated.

The rearranged chain carries TRBV7-9 and TRBJ2-7, with 9 central nucleotides matching TRBD1. The receptor was isolated from a woman aged 18-30 years with acute COVID-19. The sequenced material came from PBMCs or T cells enriched from blood (not recorded which). The CDR3 reads as follows: CASSFDGTGSNEQYF. The sequenced DNA: TGTGCCAGCAGCTTCGACGGGACAGGGTCTAACGAGCAGTACTTC.